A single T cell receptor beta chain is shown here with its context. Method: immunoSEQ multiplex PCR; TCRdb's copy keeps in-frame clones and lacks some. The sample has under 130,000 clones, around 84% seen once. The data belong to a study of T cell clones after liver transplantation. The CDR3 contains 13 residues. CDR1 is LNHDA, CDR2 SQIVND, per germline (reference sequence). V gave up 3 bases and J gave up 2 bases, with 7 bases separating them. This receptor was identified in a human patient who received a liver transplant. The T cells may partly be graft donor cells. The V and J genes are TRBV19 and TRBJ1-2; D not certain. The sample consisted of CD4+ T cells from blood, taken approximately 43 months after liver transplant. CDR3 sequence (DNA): TGTGCCAGTAGTATGGGCCCCAACTATGGCTACACCTTC. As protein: CASSMGPNYGYTF.